These 9 T cell receptor beta chains share one sample of origin, sequenced in a study of cytomegalovirus exposure and HLA in healthy donors. With 60 Vbeta and 13 Jbeta primers, the PCR was carried out. This table comes from immunoSEQ multiplex PCR, and its TCRdb copy is limited to in-frame clones, with some not included. The sample holds more than 100,000 clones, approximately 75% seen once. Source material: PBMCs. These receptors were collected from a male donor in good health and CMV-seronegative.

The genes are TRBV6-4 and TRBJ2-1, with D unclear. The germline V gene has CDR1 MRHNA and CDR2 SNTAGT. The length of the CDR3 is 11 residues. Trimming stripped 6 bases from V and 7 bases from J, with 7 bases between. CDR3 in DNA: TGTGCCAGCAGGCAGAATAATGAGCAGTTCTTC. Translating gives CASRQNNEQFF.

This chain uses TRBV7-9 with TRBJ1-6, with TRBD1 matching over 8 bases. This CDR3 has 15 amino acids. Germline V lookup: CDR1 SEHNR, CDR2 FQNEAQ (reference sequence). Losses at the gene ends were 3 bases for V and 7 bases for J; bases not matched to a gene: 5. This chain's CDR3 is CASSFSDRGNSPLHF. The DNA of the CDR3 is TGTGCCAGCAGCTTTTCCGACAGGGGAAATTCACCCCTCCACTTT.

This clone has more than one count but fewer than ten. CDR3 amino acids: CASSPRQAYTGELFF. The CDR3 nucleotides are TGTGCCAGCAGCCCCCGACAGGCCTACACCGGGGAGCTGTTTTTT. The gene calls are TRBV6-5 and TRBJ2-2, with D perhaps matching TRBD1 (6 bases). The CDR3 extends over 15 amino acids. CDR1 and CDR2 (germline): MNHEY, SVGAGI. Between the trimmed V and J ends, which lost 6 bases and 3 bases, there was a span of 14 bases.

This chain links TRBV2 with TRBJ2-5, with 9 bases fitting TRBD1. The end of the DNA fits TRBJ2-7 better, so the J call may be wrong. This CDR3 has 15 amino acids. Germline loops: CDR1 SNHLY, CDR2 FYNNEI. The DNA for the CDR3 is TGTGCCAGCAGTCCCCGGGACAGGGCGTCCTACGAGCAGTACTTC. This codes for CASSPRDRASYEQYF.

The chain links TRBV27 to TRBJ1-5, with D tentatively TRBD1 (6 bases). Germline V CDR1 and CDR2: MNHEY, SMNVEV (reference sequence). V lost 0 bases to trimming and J lost 11 bases, with 23 bases between them. The CDR3 covers 17 residues. CDR3 nucleotides: TGTGCCAGCAGTTTATCGGCACAGGGTAGGACGTCTGAATCCCAGCATTTT. Protein sequence: CASSLSAQGRTSESQHF.

The CDR3 bases are TGTGCCAGCAGTGCCCCTAGCGGGGGGGGCTACGAGCAGTACTTC. Its translation is CASSAPSGGGYEQYF. The chain combines TRBV6-4 with TRBJ2-7, with 12 positions matching TRBD2. CDR1 is MRHNA, CDR2 SNTAGT, per germline. The CDR3 sequence is 15 residues long. V lost 4 bases, J lost 3 bases, and 4 bases stayed unmatched.

The chain is built from TRBV12-5 and TRBJ1-4; possibly TRBD1 for D (6 bases). Trimming cost V 3 bases and J 5 bases, with 16 bases left between them. This CDR3 has 16 residues. Germline values: CDR1 LGHNT, CDR2 FRNRAP. CDR3 bases: TGTGCTAGTGGTTTTCCCGTGGACAGCTTAAATGAAAAACTGTTTTTT. The encoded protein is CASGFPVDSLNEKLFF.

In this sample, this clone turned up a few times. This rearrangement joins TRBV6-9 to TRBJ1-5, with 9 bases fitting TRBD1. The trim removed 4 bases at V and 7 bases at J, leaving 17 bases unmatched. Per the germline V gene, CDR1 is MNHGY and CDR2 is SVAAGI. This CDR3 has 18 amino acids. CDR3 nucleotide sequence: TGTGCCAGCAGTTTCCCTCCAACAGGGGGCGCGGGGAGACAGCCCCAGCATTTT. Protein sequence: CASSFPPTGGAGRQPQHF.

In its sample, this clone was seen a few times. This chain uses TRBV5-6 with TRBJ2-6, with D maybe TRBD1 (5 bases). From germline, CDR1 is SGHDT and CDR2 YYEEEE. The CDR3 is 18 amino acids. V was pared by 2 bases and J by 2 bases, with 17 bases between. CDR3 nucleotide sequence: TGTGCCAGCAGCTTCGGTGTAGGGGCTAATGCTGGGGCCAACGTCCTGACTTTC. Protein sequence: CASSFGVGANAGANVLTF.